This T cell receptor beta chain was profiled in a study of technical replicates of blood from a handful of donors. TCRdb keeps only in-frame clones here, not all; method: immunoSEQ multiplex PCR. This sample carries 45,000 to 55,000 clones, around 94% of them seen once, and the ten largest clones take around 0.2%. Trimming removed 5 bases from V and 2 bases from J; junction bases left unmatched: 14. This CDR3 contains 18 residues. Germline lookup yields CDR1 SGHRS and CDR2 YFSETQ. The chain recombines TRBV5-1 with TRBJ1-4; 8 bases fit TRBD1. This clonotype originated in a human donor in good health. Sequencing input: T cells isolated from PBMCs. The CDR3: CASSPGGRQGRTNEKLFF. The CDR3 nucleotides read TGCGCCAGCAGTCCTGGAGGAAGACAGGGGCGTACTAATGAAAAACTGTTTTTT.